The present T cell receptor (beta chain) was sequenced within a study of identical twins. Study outcomes and limitations: The study drew conclusions from cross-sectional statistical analysis, not from following the same donors. Invariant MAIT and iNKT cells may have partly biased zero-insertion analyses.

TCRdb re-analysed the 5' RACE reads in MiXCR, keeping a single row per CDR3 protein. The sample holds approximately 190,000 distinct CDR3 sequences, about 16% seen once. In its sample, this clonotype was seen a few times. Its target is unknown. Germline CDR1 reads DFQATT; CDR2 reads SNEGSKA (reference sequence). V lost 5 bases and J lost 2; bases outside the gene matches: 6. This CDR3 comprises 14 residues. These data were also filed under a second study, of T cells expressing NK-cell markers. From that second work: Sorted CD3+CD56-NKG2C+, CD3+CD56+NKG2C- and CD3+CD56+NKG2C+ T cells were the source of the TCR beta repertoires. The CD3+CD56-NKG2C+ fraction of a few donors was likewise dominated by these clonotypes.

The sequence was collected from a woman aged 18-30 years in good health. Sequencing was done on a sample of CD8+ T cells sorted from blood. V is TRBV20-1 and J is TRBJ1-1; 9 bases match TRBD1. The CDR3 spells CSAYRDRVNTEAFF. The CDR3 nucleotides are TGCAGTGCTTACCGGGACAGGGTAAACACTGAAGCTTTCTTT.